The clone carrying this T cell receptor beta chain was counted a single time. Libraries were prepared by immunoSEQ multiplex PCR; TCRdb keeps only in-frame clonotypes and omits some of them. The table lists 35,000 to 45,000 clones, over 85% of them singletons. This specimen belongs to a study of graft-versus-host responses after intestinal transplantation. This material consisted of PBMCs, taken 734 days after intestinal transplantation. The receptor was isolated from a human patient who received an intestinal transplant, so some T cells may come from the graft donor.

The CDR3 coding sequence is TGTGCCAGTAGCGACGGGACCTTAAGGTCCTCTGGGGCCAACGTCCTGACTTTC. Protein: CASSDGTLRSSGANVLTF. This chain links TRBV19 with TRBJ2-6; perhaps D is TRBD1 or TRBD2 (5 bases each). The V end was cut by 6 bases, the J end by 0 bases, with 18 bases between. CDR1 is LNHDA and CDR2 is SQIVND in the germline V gene (reference sequence). There are 18 residues in the CDR3.